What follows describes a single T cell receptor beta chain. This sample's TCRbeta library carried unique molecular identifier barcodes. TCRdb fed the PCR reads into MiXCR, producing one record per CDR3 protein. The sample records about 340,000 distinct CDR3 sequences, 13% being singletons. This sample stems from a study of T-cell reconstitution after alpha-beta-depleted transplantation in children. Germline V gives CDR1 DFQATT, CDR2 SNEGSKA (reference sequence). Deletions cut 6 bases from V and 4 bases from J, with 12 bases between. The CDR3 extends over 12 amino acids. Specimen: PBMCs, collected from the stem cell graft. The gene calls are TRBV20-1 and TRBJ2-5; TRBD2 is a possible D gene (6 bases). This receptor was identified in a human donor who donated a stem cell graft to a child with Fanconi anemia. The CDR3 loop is CSAPGLGETQYF. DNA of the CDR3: TGCAGTGCCCCGGGACTCGGAGAGACCCAGTACTTC.